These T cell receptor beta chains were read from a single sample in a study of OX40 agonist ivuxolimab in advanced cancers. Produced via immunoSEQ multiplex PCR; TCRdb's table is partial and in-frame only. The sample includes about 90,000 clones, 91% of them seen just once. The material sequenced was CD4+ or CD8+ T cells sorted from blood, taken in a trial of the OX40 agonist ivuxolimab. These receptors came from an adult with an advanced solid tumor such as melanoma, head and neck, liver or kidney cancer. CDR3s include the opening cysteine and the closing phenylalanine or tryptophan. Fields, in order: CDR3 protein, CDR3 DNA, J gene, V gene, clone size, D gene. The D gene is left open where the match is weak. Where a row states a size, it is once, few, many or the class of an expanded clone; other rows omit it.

CDR3: CASSIGTVASYEQYF
DNA: TGTGCCAGCAGCATTGGGACAGTAGCCTCCTACGAGCAGTACTTC
J: TRBJ2-7
V: TRBV7-2
size: -
D: TRBD1

CDR3: CASSPMTGVNEQFF
DNA: TGTGCCAGCTCACCGATGACAGGGGTCAATGAGCAGTTCTTC
J: TRBJ2-1
V: TRBV18
size: -
D: TRBD1

CDR3: CASSQEANTGELFF
DNA: TGCGCCAGCAGCCAAGAAGCGAACACCGGGGAGCTGTTTTTT
J: TRBJ2-2
V: TRBV4-3
size: -
D: -

CDR3: CASSSDRGGEKLFF
DNA: TGTGCCAGTAGTTCGGACAGGGGAGGCGAAAAACTGTTTTTT
J: TRBJ1-4
V: TRBV19
size: -
D: TRBD1

CDR3: CASSLSWSYNEQFF
DNA: TGTGCCAGCAGCTTATCCTGGTCCTACAATGAGCAGTTCTTC
J: TRBJ2-1
V: TRBV11-3
size: -
D: -

CDR3: CASSYNMGGGETQYF
DNA: TGTGCCAGCAGTTACAACATGGGAGGGGGGGAGACCCAGTACTTC
J: TRBJ2-5
V: TRBV6-6
size: -
D: -

CDR3: CASSFKAANTEAFF
DNA: TGCGCCAGCAGCTTTAAGGCAGCGAACACTGAAGCTTTCTTT
J: TRBJ1-1
V: TRBV5-1
size: -
D: -

CDR3: CAWSPRDRNTYEQYF
DNA: TGTGCCTGGAGCCCCCGGGACAGGAATACCTACGAGCAGTACTTC
J: TRBJ2-7
V: TRBV30
size: -
D: TRBD1

CDR3: CASSLVGGSNQPQHF
DNA: TGCGCCAGCAGCTTGGTTGGGGGCAGCAATCAGCCCCAGCATTTT
J: TRBJ1-5
V: TRBV5-1
size: once
D: -

CDR3: CASSSPGQGAVGYTF
DNA: TGTGCCAGCAGTTCACCGGGACAGGGGGCGGTTGGCTACACCTTC
J: TRBJ1-2
V: TRBV28
size: -
D: TRBD1

CDR3: CASSDLTGERVYGYTF
DNA: TGTGCCAGCAGTGACCTTACAGGGGAACGGGTCTATGGCTACACCTTC
J: TRBJ1-2
V: TRBV25-1
size: -
D: TRBD1

CDR3: CASSTGRESEQFF
DNA: TGTGCTAGCAGCACCGGCCGCGAGAGTGAGCAGTTCTTC
J: TRBJ2-1
V: TRBV7-7
size: -
D: -

CDR3: CASSLWGSGGRETQYF
DNA: TGTGCCAGCAGCTTGTGGGGTAGCGGGGGAAGAGAGACCCAGTACTTC
J: TRBJ2-5
V: TRBV5-8
size: -
D: TRBD2

CDR3: CAWNGGQAATNEKLFF
DNA: TGTGCCTGGAACGGGGGGCAGGCCGCAACTAATGAAAAACTGTTTTTT
J: TRBJ1-4
V: TRBV30
size: -
D: -

CDR3: CASSPPGLAGLDTQYF
DNA: TGTGCCAGCTCACCACCGGGACTAGCGGGATTAGATACGCAGTATTTT
J: TRBJ2-3
V: TRBV18
size: -
D: TRBD2

CDR3: CSVDPRGGRNTEAFF
DNA: TGCAGCGTTGACCCCAGGGGAGGCCGGAACACTGAAGCTTTCTTT
J: TRBJ1-1
V: TRBV29-1
size: few
D: -